The present T cell receptor beta chain was sequenced within a study of tumor T cells in aggressive B-cell lymphoma. V shed 2 bases, J shed 2 bases, and the junction held 3 bases outside the gene matches. Germline V gene sequence: CDR1 MNHNS, CDR2 SASEGT. The CDR3 consists of 15 residues. Sequencing was performed with immunoSEQ multiplex PCR; in TCRdb, only in-frame clones are kept and a portion is missing. The top ten hold about 48% of the sample, which has a few thousand clones, more than 65% seen once. Specimen: tumor tissue. The chain links TRBV6-1 to TRBJ1-5; 7 bases match TRBD1. The sequence derives from an adult with diffuse large B cell lymphoma. The CDR3 sequence: CASSEQGGGNQPQHF. CDR3 DNA sequence: TGTGCCAGCAGTGAACAGGGGGGAGGCAATCAGCCCCAGCATTTT.